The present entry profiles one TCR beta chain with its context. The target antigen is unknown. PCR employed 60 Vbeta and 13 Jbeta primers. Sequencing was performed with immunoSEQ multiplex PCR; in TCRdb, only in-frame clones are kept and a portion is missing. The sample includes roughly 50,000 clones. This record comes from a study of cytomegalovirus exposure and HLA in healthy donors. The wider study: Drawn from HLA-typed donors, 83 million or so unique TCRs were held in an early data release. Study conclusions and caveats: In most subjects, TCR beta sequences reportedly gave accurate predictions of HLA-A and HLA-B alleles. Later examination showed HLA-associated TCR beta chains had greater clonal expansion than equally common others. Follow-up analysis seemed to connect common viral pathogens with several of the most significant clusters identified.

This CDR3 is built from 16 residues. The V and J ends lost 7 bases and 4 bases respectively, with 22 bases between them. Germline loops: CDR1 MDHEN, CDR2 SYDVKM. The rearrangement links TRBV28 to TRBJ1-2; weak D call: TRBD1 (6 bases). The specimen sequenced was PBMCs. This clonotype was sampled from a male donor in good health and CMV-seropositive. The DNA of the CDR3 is TGTGCCAGCACCAGCGGACAGACCCCTAGGTCCTATGGCTACACCTTC. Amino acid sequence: CASTSGQTPRSYGYTF.